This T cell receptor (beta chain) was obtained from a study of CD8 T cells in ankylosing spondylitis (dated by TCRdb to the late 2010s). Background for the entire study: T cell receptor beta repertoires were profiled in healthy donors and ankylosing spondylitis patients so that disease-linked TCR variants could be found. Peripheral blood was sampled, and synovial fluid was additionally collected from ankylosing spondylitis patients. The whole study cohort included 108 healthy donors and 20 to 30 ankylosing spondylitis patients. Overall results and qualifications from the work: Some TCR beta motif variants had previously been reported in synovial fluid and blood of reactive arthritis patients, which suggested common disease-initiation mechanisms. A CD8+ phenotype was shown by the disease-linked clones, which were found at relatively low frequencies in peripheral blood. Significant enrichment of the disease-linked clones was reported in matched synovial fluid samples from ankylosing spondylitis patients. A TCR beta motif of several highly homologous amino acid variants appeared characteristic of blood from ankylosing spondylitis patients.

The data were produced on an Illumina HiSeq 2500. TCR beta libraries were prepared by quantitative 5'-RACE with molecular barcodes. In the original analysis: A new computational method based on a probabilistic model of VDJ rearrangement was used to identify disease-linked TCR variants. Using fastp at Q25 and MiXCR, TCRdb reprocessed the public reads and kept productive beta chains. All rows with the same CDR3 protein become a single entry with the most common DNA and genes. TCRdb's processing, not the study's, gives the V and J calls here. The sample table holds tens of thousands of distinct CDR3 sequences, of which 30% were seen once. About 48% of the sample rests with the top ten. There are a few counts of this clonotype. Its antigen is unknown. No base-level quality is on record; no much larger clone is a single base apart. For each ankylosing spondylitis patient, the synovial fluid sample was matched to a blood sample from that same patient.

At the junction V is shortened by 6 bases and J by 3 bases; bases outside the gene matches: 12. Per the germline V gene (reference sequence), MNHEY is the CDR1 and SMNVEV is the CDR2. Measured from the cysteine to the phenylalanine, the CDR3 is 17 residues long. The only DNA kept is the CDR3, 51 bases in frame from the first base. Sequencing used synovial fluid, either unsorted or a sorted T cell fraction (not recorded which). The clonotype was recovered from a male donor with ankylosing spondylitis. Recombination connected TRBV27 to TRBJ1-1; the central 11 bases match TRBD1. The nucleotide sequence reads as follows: TGTGCCAGCAGCCAGAGGACAGGGGGCTTGGTTGACACTGAAGCTTTCTTT. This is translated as CASSQRTGGLVDTEAFF.